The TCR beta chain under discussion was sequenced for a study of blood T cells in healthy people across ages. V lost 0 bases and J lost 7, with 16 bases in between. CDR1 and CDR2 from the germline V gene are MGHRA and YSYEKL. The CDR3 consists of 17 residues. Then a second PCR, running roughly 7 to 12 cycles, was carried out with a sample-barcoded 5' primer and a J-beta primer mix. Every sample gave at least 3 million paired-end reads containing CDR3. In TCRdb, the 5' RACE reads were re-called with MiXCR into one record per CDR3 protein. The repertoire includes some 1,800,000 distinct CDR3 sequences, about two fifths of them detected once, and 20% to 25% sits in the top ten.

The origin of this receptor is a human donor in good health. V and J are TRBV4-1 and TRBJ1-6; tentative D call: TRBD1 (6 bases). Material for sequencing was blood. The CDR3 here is CASSQERPRGGNSPLHF. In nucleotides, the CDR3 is TGCGCCAGCAGCCAAGAGCGCCCCAGGGGAGGGAATTCACCCCTCCACTTT.